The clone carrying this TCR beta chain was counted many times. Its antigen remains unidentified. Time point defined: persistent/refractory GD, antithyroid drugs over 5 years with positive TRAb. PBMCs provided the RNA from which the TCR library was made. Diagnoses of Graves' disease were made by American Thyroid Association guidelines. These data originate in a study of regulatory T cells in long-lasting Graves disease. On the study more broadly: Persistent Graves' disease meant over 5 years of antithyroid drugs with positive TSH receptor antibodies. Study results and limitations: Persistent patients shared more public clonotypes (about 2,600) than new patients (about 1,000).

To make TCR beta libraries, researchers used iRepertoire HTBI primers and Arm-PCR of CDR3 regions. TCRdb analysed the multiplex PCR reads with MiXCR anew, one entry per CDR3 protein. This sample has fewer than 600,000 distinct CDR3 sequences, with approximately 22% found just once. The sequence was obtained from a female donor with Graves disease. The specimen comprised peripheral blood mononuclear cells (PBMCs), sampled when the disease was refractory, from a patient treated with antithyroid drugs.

The CDR3 protein is CASSLRENTGELFF. The CDR3 nucleotides are TGTGCCAGCAGTTTAAGGGAAAACACCGGGGAGCTGTTTTTT. The J gene is TRBJ2-2, the V gene TRBV12-3 or TRBV12-4, with D uncertain. The CDR3 loop spans 14 amino acids. The germline V and J ends were trimmed by 2 bases and 2 bases, with 6 bases remaining between them.